Shown below are 2 T cell receptor beta chains from a single sample sequenced in a study of blood T cell repertoires in COVID-19. Clones were read by immunoSEQ multiplex PCR, and TCRdb kept only the in-frame ones, dropping some. Of about 190,000 clones detected, around 85% appear once; the ten largest clones hold 12%. Source material: peripheral blood. The source is a woman between 45 and 65 years old with acute or convalescent COVID-19.

The chain employs TRBV9 and TRBJ2-3, with 13 bases matching TRBD2. The germline CDR1 and CDR2 sequences are SGDLS and YYNGEE. The CDR3 covers 18 residues. After removal of 1 base from V and 7 bases from J, the junction contained 12 bases not matched to a gene. As DNA, the CDR3 is TGTGCCAGCAGCGTATCGAACAAACTAGCGGGAGGGCCCCATACGCAGTATTTT. Translation: CASSVSNKLAGGPHTQYF.

The CDR3 sequence: CSASEGASYNSPLHF. The CDR3 DNA is TGCAGTGCTAGTGAGGGGGCGTCCTATAATTCACCCCTCCACTTT. This chain connects TRBV20-1 to TRBJ1-6; 7 positions agree with TRBD1. The CDR3 is 15 amino acids. Unmatched junction bases numbered 3, after V lost 3 bases and J lost 1 base. Germline assignment: CDR1 DFQATT and CDR2 SNEGSKA (reference sequence).